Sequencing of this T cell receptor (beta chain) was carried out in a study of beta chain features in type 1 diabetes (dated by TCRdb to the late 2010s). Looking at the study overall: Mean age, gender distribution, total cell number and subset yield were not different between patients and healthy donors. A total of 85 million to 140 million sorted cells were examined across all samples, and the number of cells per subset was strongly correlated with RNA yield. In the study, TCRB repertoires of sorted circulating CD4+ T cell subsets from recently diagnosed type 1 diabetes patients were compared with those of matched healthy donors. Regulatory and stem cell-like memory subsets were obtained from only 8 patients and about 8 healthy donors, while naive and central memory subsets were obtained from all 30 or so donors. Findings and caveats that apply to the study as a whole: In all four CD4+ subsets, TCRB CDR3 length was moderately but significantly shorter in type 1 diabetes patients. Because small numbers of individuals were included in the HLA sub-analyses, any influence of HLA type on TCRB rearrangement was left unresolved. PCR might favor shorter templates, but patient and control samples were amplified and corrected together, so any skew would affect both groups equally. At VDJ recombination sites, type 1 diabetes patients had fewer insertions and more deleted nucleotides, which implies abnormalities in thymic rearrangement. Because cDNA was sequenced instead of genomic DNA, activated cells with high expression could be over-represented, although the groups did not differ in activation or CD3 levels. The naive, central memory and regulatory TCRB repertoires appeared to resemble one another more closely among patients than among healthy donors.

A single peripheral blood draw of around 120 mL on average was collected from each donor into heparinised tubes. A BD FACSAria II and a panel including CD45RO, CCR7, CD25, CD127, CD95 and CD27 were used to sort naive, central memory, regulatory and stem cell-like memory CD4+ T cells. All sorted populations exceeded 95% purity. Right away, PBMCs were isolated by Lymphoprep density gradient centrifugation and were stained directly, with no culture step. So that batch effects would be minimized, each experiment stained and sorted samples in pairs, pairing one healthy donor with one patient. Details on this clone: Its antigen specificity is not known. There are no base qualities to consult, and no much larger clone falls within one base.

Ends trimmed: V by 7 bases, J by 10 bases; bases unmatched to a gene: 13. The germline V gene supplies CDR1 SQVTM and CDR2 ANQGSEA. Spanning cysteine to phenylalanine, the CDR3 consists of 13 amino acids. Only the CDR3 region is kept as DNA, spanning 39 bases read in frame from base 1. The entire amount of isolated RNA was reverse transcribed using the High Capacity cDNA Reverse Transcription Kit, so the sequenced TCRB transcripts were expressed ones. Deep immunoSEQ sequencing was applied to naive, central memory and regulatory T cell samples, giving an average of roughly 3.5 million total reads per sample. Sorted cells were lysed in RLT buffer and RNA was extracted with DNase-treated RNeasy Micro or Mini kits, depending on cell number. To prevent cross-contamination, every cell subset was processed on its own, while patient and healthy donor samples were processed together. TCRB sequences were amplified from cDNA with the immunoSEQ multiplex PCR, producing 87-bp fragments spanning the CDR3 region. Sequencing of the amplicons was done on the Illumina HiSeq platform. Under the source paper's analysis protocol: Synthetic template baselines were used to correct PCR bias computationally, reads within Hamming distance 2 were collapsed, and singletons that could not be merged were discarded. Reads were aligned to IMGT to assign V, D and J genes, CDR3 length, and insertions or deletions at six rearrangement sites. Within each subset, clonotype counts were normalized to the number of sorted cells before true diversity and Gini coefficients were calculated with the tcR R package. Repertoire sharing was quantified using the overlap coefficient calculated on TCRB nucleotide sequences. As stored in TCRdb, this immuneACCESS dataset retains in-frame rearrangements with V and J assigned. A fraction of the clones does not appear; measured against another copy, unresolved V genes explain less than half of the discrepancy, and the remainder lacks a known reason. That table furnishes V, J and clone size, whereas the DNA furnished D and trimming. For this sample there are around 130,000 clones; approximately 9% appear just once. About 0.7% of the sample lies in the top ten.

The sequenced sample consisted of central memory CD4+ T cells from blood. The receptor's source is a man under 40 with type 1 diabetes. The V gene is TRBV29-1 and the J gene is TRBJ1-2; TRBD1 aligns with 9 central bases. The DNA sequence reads TGCAGCGGGGGACAGGGTTTAGCTGCTGCCTACACCTTC. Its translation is CSGGQGLAAAYTF.